This T cell receptor (beta chain) came from a study of human T cells and chemical hapten exposure. Turning to the study itself: The study patch tested 0.01% DPC on the upper back and read results at 6 days.

The CDR3 loop spans 12 amino acids. Germline assignment: CDR1 SNHLY and CDR2 FYNNEI. V was pared by 7 bases and J by 2 bases, with 8 bases between. This clonotype appeared many times. In the original processing: Counts of TCRs in each sample centred on a median of about 96,000 and extended from approximately 20,000 to 700,000. TCRdb ran MiXCR on the RACE reads and lists one entry per CDR3 protein. V and J calls and clone size were set by TCRdb, not the authors. This sample has 65,000 to 85,000 distinct CDR3 sequences, with approximately 10% found just once. Documented time point: patch test 1, 2 weeks after DPC sensitization. As for treatment: therapeutic diphenylcyclopropenone sensitization with weekly scalp DPC.

The chain uses TRBV2 and TRBJ2-5; D remains ambiguous. The sample was whole blood, taken in connection with sensitization to the hapten diphenylcyclopropenone (DPC). This receptor was taken from a woman aged 55-70 years with alopecia areata. Some clones in this sample may be carry-over from other donors' samples. The CDR3 sequence: CASTAIQETQYF. The CDR3 DNA reads TGTGCCAGCACGGCTATTCAAGAGACCCAGTACTTC.